The source of this TCR beta chain is a study of T-cell reconstitution after alpha-beta-depleted transplantation in children. TCRbeta library construction was performed incorporating unique molecular identifiers. TCRdb recomputed calls from the PCR reads with MiXCR, one row per CDR3 protein. The sample holds fewer than 550,000 distinct CDR3 sequences, about 10% seen once. V trimming: 2 bases; J trimming: 7 bases; junction bases outside the gene matches: 8. Germline V gene data show CDR1 as SEHNR and CDR2 as FQNEAQ (reference sequence). This CDR3 comprises 15 residues. The chain carries TRBV7-9 and TRBJ2-4, with 7 bases fitting TRBD2. Sample: PBMCs, taken before TCRalphabeta/CD19-depleted stem cell transplant. This receptor was obtained from a child aged 2-15 years with inherited bone marrow failure, due to receive a stem cell transplant. The CDR3 protein is CASSLPYAGVNIQYF. CDR3 DNA: TGTGCCAGCAGCTTACCGTATGCGGGAGTGAACATTCAGTACTTC.